A selection of T cell receptor beta chains follows, all from one sample in a study of cytomegalovirus exposure and HLA in healthy donors. This table comes from immunoSEQ multiplex PCR, and its TCRdb copy is limited to in-frame clones, with some not included. The sample lists under 200,000 clones, around 78% occurring once. The sequencing sample was made of PBMCs. Receptors were obtained from a man aged 35 to 55 in good health and CMV-seronegative. Each CDR3 is given with its conserved first and last residue. The D gene is left open where the match is weak. The listing skips clone size in some rows; elsewhere it reads once, few, many or a size class.

v_gene	j_gene	abundance	d_gene	CDR3nt	CDR3aa
TRBV7-3	TRBJ2-3	-	-	TGTGCCAGCAGCTCCCCTGGAGGGGTAGATACGCAGTATTTT	CASSSPGGVDTQYF
TRBV5-6	TRBJ1-1	few	-	TGTGCCAGCAGTAGGTTTTCCAGGGCGGACACTGAAGCTTTCTTT	CASSRFSRADTEAFF
TRBV15	TRBJ2-7	-	TRBD2	TGTGCCACCAGCAGGGGGACTAGCGGCTACGAGCAGTACTTC	CATSRGTSGYEQYF
TRBV9	TRBJ2-1	-	TRBD2	TGTGCCAGCAGCGTAGAGGACGGGAGGGCCGCCTACAATGAGCAGTTCTTC	CASSVEDGRAAYNEQFF
TRBV18	TRBJ1-1	-	TRBD1	TGTGCCAGCTCACCCGTTGACAGGGGTGGTAGGAACACTGAAGCTTTCTTT	CASSPVDRGGRNTEAFF
TRBV29-1	TRBJ2-1	-	TRBD2	TGCAGCGTTGACGAGACTAGCGGGTACAATGAGCAGTTCTTC	CSVDETSGYNEQFF
TRBV11-2	TRBJ1-2	-	TRBD1	TGTGCCAGCAGCTTAGGGACAGGGGACGGCTACACCTTC	CASSLGTGDGYTF
TRBV7-2	TRBJ2-7	-	-	TGTGCCAGCAGTCGTGACGGGGGTGGGTCTGGCTACGAGCAGTACTTC	CASSRDGGGSGYEQYF
TRBV9	TRBJ1-1	-	TRBD1	TGTGCCAGCAGCGGACGACAGGGGGCGCAAGCTTTCTTT	CASSGRQGAQAFF
TRBV10-3	TRBJ1-1	-	TRBD1	TGTGCCATCAGGGCGGGACAGGGAAGGTTGGGGGACACTGAAGCTTTCTTT	CAIRAGQGRLGDTEAFF